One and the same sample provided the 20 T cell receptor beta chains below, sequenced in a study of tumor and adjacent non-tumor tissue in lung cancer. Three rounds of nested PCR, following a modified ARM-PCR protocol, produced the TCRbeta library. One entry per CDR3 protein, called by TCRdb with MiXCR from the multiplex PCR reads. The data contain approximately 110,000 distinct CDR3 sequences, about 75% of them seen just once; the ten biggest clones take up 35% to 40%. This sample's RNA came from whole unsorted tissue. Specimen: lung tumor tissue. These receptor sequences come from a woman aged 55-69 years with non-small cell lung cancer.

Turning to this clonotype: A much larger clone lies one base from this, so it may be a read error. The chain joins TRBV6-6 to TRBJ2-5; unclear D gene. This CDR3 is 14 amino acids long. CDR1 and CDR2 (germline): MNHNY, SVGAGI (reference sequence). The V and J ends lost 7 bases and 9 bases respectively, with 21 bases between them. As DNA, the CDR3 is TGTGCCAGCACCCAGAGTGCGTGTGGTAGGGCCCAGTACTTC. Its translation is CASTQSACGRAQYF.

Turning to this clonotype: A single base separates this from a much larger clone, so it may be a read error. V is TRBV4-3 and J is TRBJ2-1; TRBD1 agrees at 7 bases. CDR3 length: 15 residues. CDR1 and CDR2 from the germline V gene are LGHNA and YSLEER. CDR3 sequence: CASSQERGPYNEQIF. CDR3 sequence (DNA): TGCGCCAGCAGCCAAGAGAGGGGGCCTTACAATGAGCAGATCTTC.

The CDR3 loop reads CAINLDFSRTDTQYF. DNA for the CDR3: TGTGCCATCAACTTAGACTTCTCAAGAACAGATACGCAGTATTTT. V usage is TRBV11-2 and J usage is TRBJ2-3; D is unclear. V was clipped by 10 bases and J by 3 bases, with 20 bases between them. The CDR3 runs to 15 residues. The germline V gene encodes CDR1 SGHAT and CDR2 FQNNGV.

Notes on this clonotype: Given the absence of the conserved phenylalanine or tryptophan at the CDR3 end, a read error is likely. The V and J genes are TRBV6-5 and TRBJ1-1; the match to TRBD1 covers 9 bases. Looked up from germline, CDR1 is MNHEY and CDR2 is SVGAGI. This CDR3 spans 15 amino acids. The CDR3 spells CTSRDTGGWSTDAFS. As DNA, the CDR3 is TGTACCAGCAGGGATACAGGGGGCTGGAGCACTGATGCTTTCTCT.

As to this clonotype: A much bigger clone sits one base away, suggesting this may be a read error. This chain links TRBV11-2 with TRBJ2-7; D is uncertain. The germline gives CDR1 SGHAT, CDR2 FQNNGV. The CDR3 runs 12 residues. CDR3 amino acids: CPSSKPLDEQYF. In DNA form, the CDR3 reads TGTCCCAGCAGCAAACCCCTAGACGAGCAGTACTTC.

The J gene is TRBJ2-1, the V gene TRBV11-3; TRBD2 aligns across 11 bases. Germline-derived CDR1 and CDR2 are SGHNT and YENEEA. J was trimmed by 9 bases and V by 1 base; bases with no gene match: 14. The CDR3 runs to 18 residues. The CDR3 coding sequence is TGTGCCAGCAGCTTAGGCATAGCGGGGGGGAACTATCACAGTGAGCAGTTCTTC. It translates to CASSLGIAGGNYHSEQFF.

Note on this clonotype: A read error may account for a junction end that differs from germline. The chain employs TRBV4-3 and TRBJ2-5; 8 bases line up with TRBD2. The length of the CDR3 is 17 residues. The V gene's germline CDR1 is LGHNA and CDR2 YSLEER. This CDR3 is CASGQGDSGEYQETQYF. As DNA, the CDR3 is TGCGCCAGCGGCCAAGGGGATAGCGGGGAGTATCAAGAGACCCAGTACTTC.

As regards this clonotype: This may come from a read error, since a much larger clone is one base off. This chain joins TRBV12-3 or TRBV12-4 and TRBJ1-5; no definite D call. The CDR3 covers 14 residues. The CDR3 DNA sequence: TGTGCCAGCAGTTTAGGGTCAATCAATCAGCCCCGGCATTTT. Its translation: CASSLGSINQPRHF.

This CDR3 reads CNSSQEIPGAANSPLHF. CDR3 DNA sequence: TGCAACAGCAGCCAAGAAATTCCGGGGGCGGCGAATTCACCCCTCCACTTT. The chain recombines TRBV4-1 with TRBJ1-6; D may be TRBD1 (6 bases). CDR3 length equals 17 residues. Looked up from germline, CDR1 is MGHRA and CDR2 is YSYEKL.

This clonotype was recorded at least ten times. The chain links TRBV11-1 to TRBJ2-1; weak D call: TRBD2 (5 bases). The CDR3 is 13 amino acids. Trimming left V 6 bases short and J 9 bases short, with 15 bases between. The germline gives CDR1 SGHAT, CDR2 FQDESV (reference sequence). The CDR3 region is CASSYLSRGEQFF. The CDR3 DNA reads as TGTGCCAGCAGTTACCTTTCCCGGGGTGAGCAGTTCTTC. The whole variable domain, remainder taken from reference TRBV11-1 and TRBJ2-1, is EAEVAQSPRYKITEKSQAVAFWCDPISGHATLYWYRQILGQGPELLVQFQDESVVDDSQLPKDRFSAERLKGVDSTLKIQPAELGDSAMYLCASSYLSRGEQFFGPGTRLTVL.

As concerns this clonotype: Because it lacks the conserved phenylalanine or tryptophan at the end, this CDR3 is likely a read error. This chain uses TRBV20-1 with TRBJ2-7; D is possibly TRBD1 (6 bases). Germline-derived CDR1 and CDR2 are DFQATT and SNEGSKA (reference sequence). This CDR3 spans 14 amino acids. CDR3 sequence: CSVRGGHGAYEQYL. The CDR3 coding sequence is TGCAGTGTTAGAGGGGGACATGGGGCATACGAGCAGTACTTA.

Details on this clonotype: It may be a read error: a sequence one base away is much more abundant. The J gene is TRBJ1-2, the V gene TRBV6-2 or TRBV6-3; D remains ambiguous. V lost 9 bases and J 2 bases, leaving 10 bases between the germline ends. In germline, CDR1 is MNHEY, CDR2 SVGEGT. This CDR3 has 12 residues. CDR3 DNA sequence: TGTGCCAGGAAGCCGGACAACTATGGCTACACCTTC. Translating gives CARKPDNYGYTF.

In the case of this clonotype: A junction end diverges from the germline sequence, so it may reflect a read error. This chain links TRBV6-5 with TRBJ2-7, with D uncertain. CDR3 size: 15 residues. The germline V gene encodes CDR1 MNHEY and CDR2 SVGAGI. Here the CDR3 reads CVSSQKPHSTYEHYF. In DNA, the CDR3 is TGTGTCAGCAGTCAGAAACCGCACAGCACCTACGAGCATTACTTC.

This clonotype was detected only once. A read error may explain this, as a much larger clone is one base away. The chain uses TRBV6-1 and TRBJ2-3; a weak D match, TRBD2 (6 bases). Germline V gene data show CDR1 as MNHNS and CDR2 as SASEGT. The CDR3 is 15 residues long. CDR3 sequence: CGSSDGGQGTDTQYF. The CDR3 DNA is TGTGGCAGCAGTGACGGAGGGCAGGGAACAGATACGCAGTATTTT.

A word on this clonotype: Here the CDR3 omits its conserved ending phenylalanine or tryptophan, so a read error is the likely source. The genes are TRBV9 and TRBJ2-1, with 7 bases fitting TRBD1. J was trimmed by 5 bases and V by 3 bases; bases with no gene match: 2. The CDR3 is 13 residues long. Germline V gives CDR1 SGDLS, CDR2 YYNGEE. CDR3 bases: TGTGCCAGCAGCGGACAGGGAGACAATGAGCAGTTCTTG. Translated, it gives CASSGQGDNEQFL.

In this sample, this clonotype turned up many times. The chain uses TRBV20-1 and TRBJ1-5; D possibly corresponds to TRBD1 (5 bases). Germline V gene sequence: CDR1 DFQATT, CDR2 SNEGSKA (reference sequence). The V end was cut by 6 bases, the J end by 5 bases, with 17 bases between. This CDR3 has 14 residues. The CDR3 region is CSAAGFQGDQPQHF. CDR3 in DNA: TGCAGTGCCGCCGGGTTCCAGGGAGATCAGCCCCAGCATTTT.

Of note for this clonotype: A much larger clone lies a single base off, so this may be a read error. Here the CDR3 reads CSASSTGGGQSQHF. CDR3 nucleotides: TGCAGTGCTAGCTCAACAGGGGGCGGTCAGTCCCAGCATTTT. The chain joins TRBV20-1 to TRBJ1-5, with 9 bases that match TRBD1. The CDR3 totals 14 residues. Germline lookup yields CDR1 DFQATT and CDR2 SNEGSKA (reference sequence).

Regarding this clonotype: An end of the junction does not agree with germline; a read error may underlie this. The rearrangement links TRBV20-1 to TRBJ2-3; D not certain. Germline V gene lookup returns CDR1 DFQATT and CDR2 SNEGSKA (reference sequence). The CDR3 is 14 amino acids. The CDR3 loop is CGATVLSSIDTQYF. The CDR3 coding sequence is TGCGGTGCCACGGTCCTCTCGAGCATAGATACGCAGTATTTT.

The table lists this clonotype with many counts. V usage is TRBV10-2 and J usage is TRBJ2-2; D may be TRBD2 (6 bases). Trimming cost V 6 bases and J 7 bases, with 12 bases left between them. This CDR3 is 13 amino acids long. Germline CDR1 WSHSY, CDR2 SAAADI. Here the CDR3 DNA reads TGCGCCAGCAGGACGGGAGCAATCGGGGAGCTGTTTTTT. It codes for CASRTGAIGELFF.

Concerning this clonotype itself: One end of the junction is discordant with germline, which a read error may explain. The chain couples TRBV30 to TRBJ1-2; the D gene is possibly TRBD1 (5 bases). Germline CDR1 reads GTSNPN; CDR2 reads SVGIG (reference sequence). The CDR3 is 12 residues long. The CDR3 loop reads CAWRKTGSGYAF. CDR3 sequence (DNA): TGTGCCTGGAGAAAAACAGGATCCGGCTACGCCTTC.